Listed below are T cell receptor beta chains from one sample, sequenced in a study of technical replicates of blood from a handful of donors. The assay was immunoSEQ multiplex PCR, and TCRdb's table has in-frame clones only and misses some. The sample consists of about 76,000 clones, 90% to 95% of them appearing once. Specimen: T cells isolated from PBMCs. The receptors stem from a human donor in good health. Both conserved end residues are part of each CDR3. Each record gives: clone size, V gene, J gene, D gene, CDR3 DNA, CDR3 protein. The D gene is left open where the match is weak. The listing skips clone size in some rows; elsewhere it reads once, few, many or a size class.

NA	TRBV2	TRBJ1-4	TRBD1	TGTGCCAGCAGTACGGGACAGGGGCAGCCTTTGTCGGAAAAACTGTTTTTT	CASSTGQGQPLSEKLFF
few	TRBV30	TRBJ1-1	NA	TGTGCCTGGAGTGTTTCCCAGGGATCGGAAGCTTTCTTT	CAWSVSQGSEAFF
NA	TRBV28	TRBJ1-6	TRBD1	TGTGCCAGCAGGAGGACAGGGTTAGGCATTCCCCTCCACTTT	CASRRTGLGIPLHF
NA	TRBV9	TRBJ2-1	TRBD1	TGTGCCAGCAGCGCGGGACAGGGGATGATACAGTTCTTC	CASSAGQGMIQFF
NA	TRBV29-1	TRBJ2-1	NA	TGCAGCGTTGAACGAGGTGCTTCCGAGCAGTTCTTC	CSVERGASEQFF
once	TRBV28	TRBJ2-7	TRBD1	TGTGCCAGCAGTTCCCCGACAGGGGGCTACGAGCAGTACTTC	CASSSPTGGYEQYF
NA	TRBV2	TRBJ2-2	NA	TGTGCCAGCAGTGAAGCGCGCAGGGGAACCGGGGAGCTGTTTTTT	CASSEARRGTGELFF
NA	TRBV7-6	TRBJ2-7	TRBD2	TGTGCCAGCAGCTCGACTAGCGGAGGGGGCCACGAGCAGTACTTC	CASSSTSGGGHEQYF
NA	TRBV14	TRBJ2-7	NA	TGTGCCAGCAGCCCAGGGCACAGGGTCAATGCGATTTACTTC	CASSPGHRVNAIYF
NA	TRBV5-5	TRBJ1-3	NA	TGTGCCAGCACCCCCACGGGGGGTAAAGGAAACACCATATATTTT	CASTPTGGKGNTIYF
NA	TRBV19	TRBJ1-1	NA	TGTGCCAGTAGTATCGTAGAGAACACTGAAGCTTTCTTT	CASSIVENTEAFF
NA	TRBV20-1	TRBJ1-2	NA	TGCAGTGCCCACGACAAGTATGGCTACACCTTC	CSAHDKYGYTF
NA	TRBV27	TRBJ2-3	NA	TGTGCCAGCAGTTCCCCGTACGAGCCCACAGATACGCAGTATTTT	CASSSPYEPTDTQYF
NA	TRBV2	TRBJ1-5	NA	TGTGCCAGCAGCTTGTCTCAGCCCCAGCATTTT	CASSLSQPQHF
NA	TRBV19	TRBJ2-1	TRBD2	TGTGCCAGTAGGCTGGGTCCGGGACTAGCGGGGGTTCATGAGTTCTTC	CASRLGPGLAGVHEFF
NA	TRBV5-1	TRBJ2-5	NA	TGCGCCAGCAGCTTGGCTGGGGGAGGCGGCCAAGAGACCCAGTACTTC	CASSLAGGGGQETQYF
NA	TRBV19	TRBJ2-5	TRBD2	TGTGCCAGTAGTATCCGGGGAGGGGACCAAGAGACCCAGTACTTC	CASSIRGGDQETQYF
NA	TRBV4-2	TRBJ2-5	TRBD2	TGTGCCAGCAGCCTAACCTTAGCGGGGGGCCCGGAGACCCAGTACTTC	CASSLTLAGGPETQYF
once	TRBV5-4	TRBJ1-2	NA	TGTGCCAGCAGCTTGGATGTTCAGGGCTACACCTTC	CASSLDVQGYTF
NA	TRBV9	TRBJ1-1	NA	TGTGCCAGCAGCCCTCGGACAGCCAACACTGAAGCTTTCTTT	CASSPRTANTEAFF
NA	TRBV4-1	TRBJ2-7	TRBD2	TGCGCCAGCAGCCAAGATTCTAGCGGATACTACGAGCAGTACTTC	CASSQDSSGYYEQYF
NA	TRBV28	TRBJ1-2	TRBD1	TGTGCCAGCAGAGGGGCAGGGGGCGGCTATGGCTACACCTTC	CASRGAGGGYGYTF
NA	TRBV28	TRBJ2-7	TRBD2	TGTGCCAGCAGTCCCGCCGGGACTAGCGGAATCTACGAGCAGTACTTC	CASSPAGTSGIYEQYF
once	TRBV10-3	TRBJ1-5	NA	TGTGCCATCAGTGAAGATCATCGGGGTCAGCCCCAGCATTTT	CAISEDHRGQPQHF
NA	TRBV4-1	TRBJ1-1	NA	TGCGCCAGCAGCCAAGTAATGAACACTGAAGCTTTCTTT	CASSQVMNTEAFF
NA	TRBV5-1	TRBJ2-1	NA	TGCGCCAGCAGCTTAAGGGGGGGCCTCGACAATGAGCAGTTCTTC	CASSLRGGLDNEQFF
NA	TRBV5-4	TRBJ1-5	NA	TGTGCCAGCAGCTTGGAAGGGGGGCCCCAGCATTTT	CASSLEGGPQHF
NA	TRBV5-1	TRBJ1-1	NA	TGCGCCAGCAAAGGGGTCACTGAAGCTTTCTTT	CASKGVTEAFF
NA	TRBV19	TRBJ1-4	NA	TGTGCCAGTACCCACCGGTCGTCCGGGACACCTCATGCGGGAAAACTGTTTTTT	CASTHRSSGTPHAGKLFF
NA	TRBV2	TRBJ1-2	TRBD1	TGTGCCAGCAGTCGTGGGACAGGGGGCAACTATGGCTACACCTTC	CASSRGTGGNYGYTF
NA	TRBV7-3	TRBJ2-3	TRBD2	TGTGCCAGCAGCTTAAGTAGCGGGGGGGCAGGAGATACGCAGTATTTT	CASSLSSGGAGDTQYF
NA	TRBV11-2	TRBJ2-3	TRBD2	TGTGCCAGCAGCTTAGGGCTAGCGGACCCCACAGATACGCAGTATTTT	CASSLGLADPTDTQYF
NA	TRBV5-4	TRBJ1-1	NA	TGTGCCAGCAGCCCGGTCGAGGTAGGCACTGAAGCTTTCTTT	CASSPVEVGTEAFF
NA	TRBV5-1	TRBJ2-3	TRBD1	TGCGCCAGCAGCCAGGGACAGGGAACAGATACGCAGTATTTT	CASSQGQGTDTQYF
NA	TRBV14	TRBJ2-5	TRBD1	TGTGCCAGCAGCCAAGACCCGGGACAGTACGGAGCTTGTGTGACCCAGTACTTC	CASSQDPGQYGACVTQYF
NA	TRBV5-4	TRBJ2-7	TRBD2	TGTGCCAGCAGCCTGGCCCTAGCGGGAGGCGGCTACGAGCAGTACTTC	CASSLALAGGGYEQYF
NA	TRBV25-1	TRBJ1-3	NA	TGTGCCAGCAGTACAGGGTTCAGCGGAAACACCATATATTTT	CASSTGFSGNTIYF
NA	TRBV2	TRBJ2-2	TRBD1	TGTGCCATTACCCCCGGGACAGGGTTTTCTGGGGAGCTGTTTTTT	CAITPGTGFSGELFF
NA	TRBV19	TRBJ2-5	TRBD1	TGTGCCAGTAGTTCGGCAGACAGGGTGATGGAGACCCAGTACTTC	CASSSADRVMETQYF
once	TRBV5-4	TRBJ1-2	NA	TGTGCCAGCAGCTCAAAAAAGGACAGCTTCTATGGCTACACCTTC	CASSSKKDSFYGYTF
NA	TRBV11-2	TRBJ2-5	NA	TGTGCCAGCAGCACCATAGCGACAGGGACCCAGTACTTC	CASSTIATGTQYF
once	TRBV4-1	TRBJ2-3	TRBD2	TGCGCCAGCAGCCAAGGACCGGGGGGTTGGACAGATACGCAGTATTTT	CASSQGPGGWTDTQYF
NA	TRBV9	TRBJ2-4	TRBD1	TGTGCCAGCAGCGTAGGTGCAGGGGGCAACATTCAGTACTTC	CASSVGAGGNIQYF
NA	TRBV6-1	TRBJ2-5	NA	TGTGCCAGCAGTGAAGTTCTGCGAGAGACCCAGTACTTC	CASSEVLRETQYF
NA	TRBV4-1	TRBJ2-3	TRBD2	TGCGCCAGCAGCCAGGGACTAGCGCCGGGCACAGATACGCAGTATTTT	CASSQGLAPGTDTQYF
NA	TRBV18	TRBJ1-1	NA	TGTGCCAGCTCACCGGGGCAGTCCATGAACACTGAAGCTTTCTTT	CASSPGQSMNTEAFF
NA	TRBV5-1	TRBJ2-7	TRBD1	TGCGCCAGCAGCTTGGACACAGGGGCCATGCCTAGTGAGCAGTACTTC	CASSLDTGAMPSEQYF
NA	TRBV5-8	TRBJ1-1	NA	TGTGCCAGCAGCTTGGCGTACAGCGGTACTGAAGCTTTCTTT	CASSLAYSGTEAFF
NA	TRBV27	TRBJ2-2	NA	TGTGCCAGCAGTTTTTCTGATCAGGGTGGAACCGGGGAGCTGTTTTTT	CASSFSDQGGTGELFF
NA	TRBV5-1	TRBJ1-2	NA	TGCGCCAGCAGAGATCCAGGGGCCACAAACTATGGCTACACCTTC	CASRDPGATNYGYTF
NA	TRBV4-1	TRBJ1-2	NA	TGCGCCAGCAGCCAAATCGGGGGCTATGGCTACACCTTC	CASSQIGGYGYTF
NA	TRBV18	TRBJ1-3	TRBD1	TGTGCCAGCTCATCAATTTACCGGGACAGGCTAAACACCATATATTTT	CASSSIYRDRLNTIYF
once	TRBV5-5	TRBJ1-2	NA	TGTGCCAGCAGCCCTACAGGAAACTATGGCTACACCTTC	CASSPTGNYGYTF
NA	TRBV5-6	TRBJ2-7	NA	TGTGCCAGCAGCTCACAGGGATACGAGCAGTACTTC	CASSSQGYEQYF
NA	TRBV7-9	TRBJ2-7	NA	TGTGCCAGCAGCTTAGGGATGACGGGCTCCTACGAGCAGTACTTC	CASSLGMTGSYEQYF